These T cell receptor beta chains were read from a single sample in a study of cytomegalovirus exposure and HLA in healthy donors. Profiled with immunoSEQ multiplex PCR; TCRdb holds only in-frame clones, not every one. The table lists about 140,000 clones, around two thirds of them singletons. Sequencing input: PBMCs. These receptors were obtained from a woman aged 40 to 55 in good health and CMV-seronegative. Both conserved end residues are part of each CDR3. D genes are given only for firm matches. Size values are once, few and many counts, or a class for expanded clones, and some rows have none.

clone size	D gene	V gene	J gene	CDR3 protein	CDR3 DNA
few	.	TRBV5-1	TRBJ2-2	CASSLEPASGLGELFF	TGCGCCAGCAGCTTGGAGCCAGCTTCAGGTCTGGGGGAGCTGTTTTTT
.	TRBD1	TRBV4-1	TRBJ2-3	CASSHAGTVSTDTQYF	TGCGCCAGCAGCCACGCCGGGACAGTTAGCACAGATACGCAGTATTTT
.	TRBD1	TRBV7-2	TRBJ2-7	CASSLGQGVGEQYF	TGTGCCAGCAGCTTAGGACAGGGTGTGGGGGAGCAGTACTTC
.	.	TRBV4-2	TRBJ1-3	CASSQVLGGVGGGNTIYF	TGTGCCAGCAGCCAAGTCCTTGGCGGGGTGGGAGGCGGAAACACCATATATTTT
.	.	TRBV7-6	TRBJ1-1	CASSLGRMNTEAFF	TGTGCCAGCAGCTTAGGGCGGATGAACACTGAAGCTTTCTTT
once	.	TRBV7-2	TRBJ1-1	CASSLVPHYTEAFF	TGTGCCAGCAGCTTAGTCCCCCATTACACTGAAGCTTTCTTT
.	.	TRBV13	TRBJ2-3	CASSPLRVDTQYF	TGTGCCAGCAGCCCCCTTAGAGTAGATACGCAGTATTTT
.	.	TRBV15	TRBJ2-5	CATSRGGQEETQYF	TGTGCCACCAGCAGAGGCGGCCAAGAAGAGACCCAGTACTTC
.	.	TRBV19	TRBJ2-1	CASSLLRDEQFF	TGTGCCAGTAGCCTTCTTCGTGATGAGCAGTTCTTC
.	.	TRBV10-3	TRBJ1-4	CAISERGDRNEKLFF	TGTGCCATCAGTGAAAGGGGAGACAGGAATGAAAAACTGTTTTTT
.	.	TRBV5-6	TRBJ2-7	CASSGYRVSYEQYF	TGTGCCAGCAGCGGGTACAGGGTCTCCTACGAGCAGTACTTC
.	.	TRBV5-4	TRBJ1-1	CASNQGPLGSEAFF	TGTGCCAGCAACCAAGGGCCCCTTGGGAGTGAAGCTTTCTTT
.	TRBD2	TRBV7-2	TRBJ2-3	CASGRTRADTQYF	TGTGCCAGCGGGCGGACTAGGGCAGATACGCAGTATTTT
few	.	TRBV6-1	TRBJ1-2	CASTEWPGANYF	TGTGCCAGCACCGAATGGCCAGGGGCTAACTACTTC
once	TRBD1	TRBV27	TRBJ1-2	CASSPWTGHGYTF	TGTGCCAGCAGCCCTTGGACAGGGCATGGCTACACCTTC
.	.	TRBV19	TRBJ2-3	CASRLAGLGDTQYF	TGTGCCAGTAGGTTGGCGGGGCTGGGAGATACGCAGTATTTT
once	TRBD1	TRBV5-5	TRBJ1-1	CASSPMTGWDTEAFF	TGTGCCAGCAGCCCCATGACAGGGTGGGACACTGAAGCTTTCTTT
.	TRBD2	TRBV28	TRBJ2-1	CASSFGLATNEQFF	TGTGCCAGCAGTTTCGGACTAGCAACGAATGAGCAGTTCTTC
once	.	TRBV15	TRBJ1-1	CATSRDIFTEAFF	TGTGCCACCAGCAGAGACATTTTCACTGAAGCTTTCTTT
.	TRBD1	TRBV5-1	TRBJ2-1	CASSLDPGTGGTEFF	TGCGCCAGCAGCTTGGATCCCGGGACAGGGGGTACGGAGTTCTTC
.	.	TRBV19	TRBJ1-2	CASSMTEGFNYGYTF	TGTGCCAGTAGTATGACCGAGGGATTCAACTATGGCTACACCTTC
.	TRBD2	TRBV19	TRBJ2-1	CASSGTSGGRDEQFF	TGTGCCAGTAGTGGGACTAGCGGGGGGCGGGATGAGCAGTTCTTC
.	.	TRBV30	TRBJ1-6	CAWSVQVGHNSPLHF	TGTGCCTGGAGTGTACAGGTTGGACATAATTCACCCCTCCACTTT
.	.	TRBV5-1	TRBJ2-3	CASSSGLLIDYTDTQYF	TGCGCCAGCAGCTCAGGTCTCCTAATCGATTACACAGATACGCAGTATTTT
.	.	TRBV5-1	TRBJ1-3	CASSPARDSGNTIYF	TGCGCCAGCAGTCCTGCCAGGGACTCTGGAAACACCATATATTTT
.	TRBD1	TRBV2	TRBJ1-3	CASSTTGVLGNTIYF	TGTGCCAGCAGTACGACAGGGGTCCTCGGAAACACCATATATTTT
.	.	TRBV2	TRBJ2-6	CASNTGSTGANVLTF	TGTGCCAGCAATACAGGTTCTACTGGGGCCAACGTCCTGACTTTC
.	.	TRBV5-4	TRBJ2-1	CASSPGGYYNEQFF	TGTGCCAGCAGCCCGGGTGGGTACTACAATGAGCAGTTCTTC
.	.	TRBV7-2	TRBJ1-1	CASSLNRVTEAFF	TGTGCCAGCAGCTTAAACAGGGTAACTGAAGCTTTCTTT
.	TRBD1	TRBV6-5	TRBJ1-2	CASSRQGSGLGGYTF	TGTGCCAGCTCCCGACAGGGAAGCGGCTTGGGTGGCTACACCTTC
few	.	TRBV6-6	TRBJ1-1	CASSYSNRGSGTEAFF	TGTGCCAGCAGTTACTCGAATCGGGGTAGCGGCACTGAAGCTTTCTTT
.	TRBD2	TRBV30	TRBJ2-5	CAWSVWEGKGTQYF	TGTGCCTGGAGTGTCTGGGAGGGGAAAGGGACCCAGTACTTC
.	TRBD2	TRBV29-1	TRBJ2-1	CSAATGTSETNEQFF	TGCAGCGCCGCAACCGGGACTAGCGAGACAAATGAGCAGTTCTTC
.	.	TRBV30	TRBJ1-1	CAWSPRNTEAFF	TGTGCCTGGAGCCCCAGGAACACTGAAGCTTTCTTT
few	.	TRBV6-5	TRBJ2-2	CASSFSGTRTGELFF	TGTGCCAGCAGTTTCTCCGGGACACGAACCGGGGAGCTGTTTTTT
.	.	TRBV27	TRBJ2-2	CASSRGQLNTGELFF	TGTGCCAGCAGTCGAGGCCAGTTGAACACCGGGGAGCTGTTTTTT
once	.	TRBV7-2	TRBJ2-7	CASSLAPVSYEQYF	TGTGCCAGCAGCTTAGCCCCAGTCTCCTACGAGCAGTACTTC
.	.	TRBV29-1	TRBJ2-7	CSAYSNIEQYF	TGCAGCGCCTATTCAAATATCGAGCAGTACTTC
.	.	TRBV27	TRBJ1-6	CASTHGDYNSPLHF	TGTGCCAGCACCCACGGGGATTATAATTCACCCCTCCACTTT
.	.	TRBV6-6	TRBJ1-4	CASSPQGLNEKLFF	TGTGCCAGCAGTCCACAGGGTCTTAATGAAAAACTGTTTTTT
.	.	TRBV30	TRBJ2-2	CACILLQGAPGELFF	TGTGCCTGTATCCTCTTACAGGGCGCACCCGGGGAGCTGTTTTTT
few	TRBD1	TRBV15	TRBJ1-4	CATSKSRDRVYNEKLFF	TGTGCCACCAGCAAGTCCCGGGACAGGGTTTATAATGAAAAACTGTTTTTT
few	.	TRBV5-6	TRBJ1-2	CASSSLGDSFYGYTF	TGTGCCAGCAGCTCCTTAGGGGACTCCTTCTATGGCTACACCTTC
few	.	TRBV19	TRBJ1-2	CASSVTRSDGYTF	TGTGCCAGTAGTGTTACGAGGAGCGATGGCTACACCTTC
.	.	TRBV28	TRBJ2-5	CASSTHLGDQETQYF	TGTGCCAGCAGCACCCATCTAGGGGACCAAGAGACCCAGTACTTC
.	.	TRBV30	TRBJ1-4	CAWSPGTTNEKLFF	TGTGCCTGGAGTCCGGGAACAACTAATGAAAAACTGTTTTTT
.	.	TRBV4-3	TRBJ1-6	CASSQDQGISSPLHF	TGCGCCAGCAGCCAAGATCAGGGGATTAGTTCACCCCTCCACTTT
few	.	TRBV4-1	TRBJ1-2	CASSQAAGIGYTF	TGCGCCAGCAGCCAAGCGGCCGGGATAGGCTACACCTTC
few	TRBD1	TRBV14	TRBJ2-3	CASSQRTGRGDTQYF	TGTGCCAGCAGCCAGCGGACAGGGAGAGGAGATACGCAGTATTTT
once	.	TRBV28	TRBJ2-5	CASTPRDRSVRGQYF	TGTGCCAGCACTCCACGGGACCGCTCAGTTCGGGGGCAGTACTTC
few	.	TRBV19	TRBJ1-5	CASGGLSNQPQHF	TGTGCCAGTGGCGGGCTGAGCAATCAGCCCCAGCATTTT
.	.	TRBV7-6	TRBJ2-7	CASSQRDTQYF	TGTGCCAGCAGCCAACGGGACACGCAGTACTTC
few	.	TRBV28	TRBJ1-2	CASSSRPLAGEGYTF	TGTGCCAGCAGTTCACGCCCACTGGCGGGGGAAGGCTACACCTTC
.	TRBD1	TRBV7-6	TRBJ1-1	CASSSTGGGGTEAFF	TGTGCCAGCAGCTCAACAGGGGGGGGAGGTACTGAAGCTTTCTTT
.	.	TRBV7-2	TRBJ1-5	CASSLASDNQPQHF	TGTGCCAGCAGCTTAGCGAGTGACAATCAGCCCCAGCATTTT